These 24 T cell receptor beta chains were sequenced from one sample in a study of T cells after yellow fever vaccination. TCRdb fed the 5' RACE reads into MiXCR, producing one record per CDR3 protein. The sample includes 450,000 to 550,000 distinct CDR3 sequences, about a fifth seen only once; the top ten take approximately 16%. Sample: PBMCs, taken roughly 20 days after the first yellow fever vaccination. The origin of the receptors is a man aged 18 to 30 who received the YFV17D yellow fever vaccine.

Many counts were recorded for this clonotype. V is TRBV4-1 and J is TRBJ2-6; D gene uncertain. V shed 1 base and J shed 3 bases, with 1 base lying between them. Germline values: CDR1 MGHRA, CDR2 YSYEKL. The CDR3 contains 13 residues. Here the CDR3 reads CASSQGGANVLTF. The CDR3 DNA is TGCGCCAGCAGCCAAGGTGGGGCCAACGTCCTGACTTTC.

This clonotype was recorded many times. The CDR3 DNA is TGTGCCAGCAGGTCTCCGGGACAGGGGTACGAGCAGTACTTC. The encoded protein is CASRSPGQGYEQYF. The chain joins TRBV12-3 or TRBV12-4 to TRBJ2-7; 10 bases agree with TRBD1. CDR3 length equals 14 residues. V gave up 6 bases and J gave up 4 bases; unmatched junction bases: 6.

A word on this clonotype: Sequence at one end of the junction differs from germline and may be a read error. The chain couples TRBV20-1 to TRBJ1-4; D remains ambiguous. The length of the CDR3 is 9 residues. CDR1 and CDR2 from the germline V gene are DFQATT and SNEGSKA (reference sequence). CDR3 in amino acids: CSVTNPSLF. Here the CDR3 DNA reads TGCAGCGTAACGAACCCGAGCCTCTTT.

The table lists this clonotype with a few counts. The chain couples TRBV12-3 or TRBV12-4 to TRBJ2-7; 10 bases fit TRBD2. The CDR3 is made up of 15 amino acids. With 6 bases clipped from V and 4 bases from J, the junction kept 9 bases outside the gene matches. Here the CDR3 DNA reads TGTGCCAGCAGCACCCGGACTAGCGGAGCTTACGAGCAGTACTTC. Its translation: CASSTRTSGAYEQYF.

The J gene is TRBJ1-5, the V gene TRBV12-3 or TRBV12-4, with TRBD1 matching 9 bases. CDR3 length: 16 amino acids. V trimming: 6 bases; J trimming: 4 bases; junction bases outside the gene matches: 10. CDR3 DNA: TGTGCCAGCAGCCCCCGTACAGGGGGCGGAAATCAGCCCCAGCATTTT. Encoded protein: CASSPRTGGGNQPQHF.

The rearrangement joins TRBV27 to TRBJ1-6; a weak D match, TRBD1 (5 bases). CDR1 is MNHEY and CDR2 is SMNVEV in the germline V gene (reference sequence). V was shortened by 6 bases and J by 6 bases, with 12 bases between the two germline ends. This CDR3 is 14 amino acids long. The CDR3 loop reads CASSAGSGNSPLHF. Here the CDR3 DNA reads TGTGCCAGCAGCGCAGGGTCGGGTAATTCACCCCTCCACTTT.

Only a few counts were recorded for this clonotype. The chain employs TRBV7-6 and TRBJ2-5; D uncertain. Germline V gene sequence: CDR1 SGHVS, CDR2 FNYEAQ. The ends were cut back, 8 bases at V and 5 bases at J, with 6 bases in the middle. CDR3 length: 10 residues. The CDR3 region is CASRAETQYF. Written as DNA, the CDR3 is TGTGCCAGCCGAGCTGAGACCCAGTACTTC.

In this sample, this clonotype turned up a few times. V is TRBV7-2 and J is TRBJ2-7; D may be TRBD1 (6 bases). From germline, CDR1 is SGHTA and CDR2 FQGNSA. The V end lost 5 bases, the J end lost 4 bases, and 24 bases lay between the germline ends. The CDR3 runs to 17 residues. The CDR3 nucleotides read TGTGCCAGCAGCCCCTTAGTCGGGCCGGGACATCCATACGAGCAGTACTTC. This codes for CASSPLVGPGHPYEQYF.

This clonotype was counted at least ten times. The chain joins TRBV5-5 to TRBJ1-5; D is perhaps TRBD1 (5 bases). Trimming removed 5 bases at V and 6 bases at J, with 18 bases between. The CDR3 runs to 15 residues. Germline lookup yields CDR1 SGHKS and CDR2 YYEKEE (reference sequence). In DNA form, the CDR3 reads TGTGCCAGCAGATCTGAATCCGGGGGTGGTCAGCCCCAGCATTTT. As protein: CASRSESGGGQPQHF.

This chain links TRBV30 with TRBJ2-5; D ambiguous. The CDR3 has 13 residues. Germline CDR1 and CDR2: GTSNPN and SVGIG (reference sequence). Trimming left V 1 base short and J 0 bases short, with 6 bases between. The CDR3 sequence is CAWSEGHQETQYF. The CDR3 nucleotides are TGTGCCTGGAGTGAAGGGCACCAAGAGACCCAGTACTTC.

V and J are TRBV6-6 and TRBJ2-1; D possibly corresponds to TRBD2 (5 bases). In germline, CDR1 is MNHNY, CDR2 SVGAGI (reference sequence). The ends were cut back, 7 bases at V and 4 bases at J, with 11 bases in the middle. The length of the CDR3 is 13 residues. In nucleotides, the CDR3 is TGTGCCAGCACGTACGGGAATTACAATGAGCAGTTCTTC. Translating gives CASTYGNYNEQFF.

This clonotype appeared many times. This chain links TRBV7-2 with TRBJ2-5; a weak D match, TRBD1 (5 bases). The CDR3 is made up of 14 amino acids. V gave up 1 base and J gave up 3 bases, with 9 bases separating them. Germline lookup yields CDR1 SGHTA and CDR2 FQGNSA. The CDR3 protein is CASSLGGLEETQYF. The CDR3 DNA sequence: TGTGCCAGCAGCTTAGGGGGCCTGGAAGAGACCCAGTACTTC. The complete variable domain, with remaining parts taken from reference TRBV7-2 and TRBJ2-5, reads GAGVSQSPSNKVTEKGKDVELRCDPISGHTALYWYRQSLGQGLEFLIYFQGNSAPDKSGLPSDRFSAERTGGSVSTLTIQRTQQEDSAVYLCASSLGGLEETQYFGPGTRLLVL.

The chain has TRBV4-2 and TRBJ2-3; TRBD2 matches 8 bases. V shed 3 bases and J 2 bases; nucleotides not matched to a gene: 7. Germline V gene lookup returns CDR1 LGHNA and CDR2 YNFKEQ. CDR3 length: 16 amino acids. CDR3 DNA sequence: TGTGCCAGCAGCCAGGGGATACTAGCGGACACAGATACGCAGTATTTT. Translation: CASSQGILADTDTQYF.

This clonotype was recorded a few times. This chain links TRBV11-2 with TRBJ1-3, with D uncertain. With 6 bases removed from V and 0 bases from J, the gap between germline ends came to 12 bases. Looked up from germline, CDR1 is SGHAT and CDR2 is FQNNGV. The length of the CDR3 is 15 residues. The CDR3 DNA is TGTGCCAGCAGTATTACGGGTTTCTCTGGAAACACCATATATTTT. The encoded protein is CASSITGFSGNTIYF.

This clonotype was seen ten or more times. V usage is TRBV4-1 and J usage is TRBJ2-2; TRBD1 matches at 7 bases. Germline V gene lookup returns CDR1 MGHRA and CDR2 YSYEKL. There are 13 residues in the CDR3. With V trimmed by 9 bases and J by 6 bases, 7 bases remained unmatched. The CDR3 DNA is TGCGCCAGTGGGACAGTTTACCCCGGGGAGCTGTTTTTT. It yields the protein CASGTVYPGELFF.

The rearrangement joins TRBV7-8 to TRBJ1-3; the D is unclear. The CDR3 runs 15 residues. CDR1 SGHVS and CDR2 FQNEAQ come from the germline V gene. V lost 4 bases, J lost 4 bases, and 14 bases lay in between. The CDR3 nucleotides read TGTGCCAGCAGCTATGGGCCCTCGGGCGGAAACACCATATATTTT. Encoded protein: CASSYGPSGGNTIYF.

This clonotype was seen ten or more times. The chain carries TRBV12-3 or TRBV12-4 and TRBJ2-1; TRBD2 matches 7 bases. J lost 8 bases, V lost 7 bases, and 8 bases had no gene match. CDR3 length: 13 residues. For the CDR3, the DNA is TGTGCCAGCACCCCAGGACTAGTCCATGAGCAGTTCTTC. This gives the protein CASTPGLVHEQFF.

This clonotype has at least ten counts. The CDR3 sequence: CAISDDRDNTEAFF. CDR3 in DNA: TGTGCCATCAGTGATGACAGGGACAACACTGAAGCTTTCTTT. The J gene is TRBJ1-1, the V gene TRBV10-3, with 7 bases matching TRBD1. After removal of 3 bases from V and 2 bases from J, the junction contained 3 bases not matched to a gene. The CDR3 extends over 14 amino acids. Germline V lookup: CDR1 ENHRY, CDR2 SYGVKD.

This rearrangement joins TRBV5-4 to TRBJ2-1; weak D call: TRBD2 (6 bases). Germline V gene sequence: CDR1 SGHNT, CDR2 YYREEE (reference sequence). The CDR3 extends over 15 amino acids. V was shortened by 4 bases and J by 0 bases, with 11 bases between the two germline ends. CDR3 bases: TGTGCCAGCAGCCAAGGAGGGCTCTCCTACAATGAGCAGTTCTTC. Translated: CASSQGGLSYNEQFF. The full variable domain, with the rest looked up from reference TRBV5-4 and TRBJ2-1, is ETGVTQSPTHLIKTRGQQVTLRCSSQSGHNTVSWYQQALGQGPQFIFQYYREEENGRGNFPPRFSGLQFPNYSSELNVNALELDDSALYLCASSQGGLSYNEQFFGPGTRLTVL.

The V gene is TRBV2, the J gene TRBJ2-3; 10 bases are shared with TRBD2. V shed 6 bases and J 5 bases; nucleotides not matched to a gene: 8. Looked up from germline, CDR1 is SNHLY and CDR2 is FYNNEI. This CDR3 spans 15 amino acids. The CDR3 loop reads CASSQERGGVDTQYF. The CDR3 DNA reads TGTGCCAGCAGCCAGGAGCGGGGGGGAGTAGATACGCAGTATTTT.

This clonotype was picked up many times. V and J are TRBV15 and TRBJ2-5; 9 nucleotides agree with TRBD2. This CDR3 contains 16 residues. J was trimmed by 5 bases and V by 3 bases; bases with no gene match: 10. Germline-derived CDR1 and CDR2 are LNHNV and YYDKDF (reference sequence). This chain's CDR3 is CATSRAGTSRGETQYF. The CDR3, as DNA: TGTGCCACCAGCAGGGCCGGGACTAGCCGGGGGGAGACCCAGTACTTC.

This rearrangement joins TRBV18 to TRBJ1-1, with a possible D match to TRBD1 (6 bases). Germline loops: CDR1 KGHSH, CDR2 LQKENI. CDR3 length: 16 residues. V lost 6 bases and J lost 2, with 19 bases in between. CDR3 sequence: CASSPPGGGPNTEAFF. CDR3 bases: TGTGCCAGCTCCCCTCCTGGGGGGGGCCCAAACACTGAAGCTTTCTTT.

The chain links TRBV3-1 to TRBJ1-5, with D unclear. CDR1 and CDR2 from the germline V gene are LGHDT and YNNKEL (reference sequence). This CDR3 spans 15 amino acids. V was shortened by 0 bases and J by 4 bases, with 10 bases between the two germline ends. The CDR3, as DNA: TGTGCCAGCAGCCAAGACACACAGCCAAATCAGCCCCAGCATTTT. Translated: CASSQDTQPNQPQHF.

This clonotype was observed a handful of times. This may be a read error: a much more frequent sequence differs by one nucleotide. The chain combines TRBV24-1 with TRBJ2-5, with 9 nucleotides matching TRBD2. The germline V gene encodes CDR1 KGHDR and CDR2 SFDVKD. V trimming: 6 bases; J trimming: 3 bases; junction bases outside the gene matches: 1. The CDR3 length is 13 residues. CDR3 protein: CATSPSGEETQYF. Here the CDR3 DNA reads TGTGCCACCAGTCCTAGCGGGGAAGAGACCCAGTACTTC.